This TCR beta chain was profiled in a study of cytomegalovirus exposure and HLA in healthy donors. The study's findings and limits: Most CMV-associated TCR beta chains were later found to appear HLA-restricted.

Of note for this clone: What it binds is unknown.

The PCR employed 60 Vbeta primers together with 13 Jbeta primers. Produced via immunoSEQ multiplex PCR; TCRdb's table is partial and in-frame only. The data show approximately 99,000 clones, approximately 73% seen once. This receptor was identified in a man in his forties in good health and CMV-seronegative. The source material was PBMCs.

In DNA form, the CDR3 reads TGTGCCAGCAGCTTAGTTCTCACAGATACGCAGTATTTT. This encodes CASSLVLTDTQYF. The chain combines TRBV7-8 with TRBJ2-3, with D unclear. Germline assignment: CDR1 SGHVS and CDR2 FQNEAQ. This CDR3 contains 13 residues. V was clipped by 1 base and J by 2 bases, with 4 bases between them. Looking up the rest from reference TRBV7-8 and TRBJ2-3 gives the full variable domain: GAGVSQSPRYKVAKRGQDVALRCDPISGHVSLFWYQQALGQGPEFLTYFQNEAQLDKSGLPSDRFFAERPEGSVSTLKIQRTQQEDSAVYLCASSLVLTDTQYFGPGTRLTVL.